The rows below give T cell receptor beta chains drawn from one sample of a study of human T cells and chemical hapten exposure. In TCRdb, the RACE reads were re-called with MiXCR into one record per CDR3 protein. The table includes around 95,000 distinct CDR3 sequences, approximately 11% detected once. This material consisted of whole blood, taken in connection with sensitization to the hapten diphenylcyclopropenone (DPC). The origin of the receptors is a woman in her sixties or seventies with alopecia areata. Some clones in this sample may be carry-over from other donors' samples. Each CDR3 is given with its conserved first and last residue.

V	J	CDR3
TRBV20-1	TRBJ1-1	CSARAGNLNTEAFF
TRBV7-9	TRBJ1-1	CASSFDRGPNTEAFF
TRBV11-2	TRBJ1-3	CASSFVGNTIYF
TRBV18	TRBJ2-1	CASSPDYNEQFF
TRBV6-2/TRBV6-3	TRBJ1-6	CASSYRTGDSPLHF
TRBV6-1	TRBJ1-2	CASSEGTQPNYGYTF
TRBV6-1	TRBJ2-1	CASSEARFQSEQFF
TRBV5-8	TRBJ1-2	CASSLTRMEYGYTF
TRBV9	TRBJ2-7	CASSPRTAPYEQYF
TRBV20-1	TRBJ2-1	CSARFPVGAGGGYEQFF
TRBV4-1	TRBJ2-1	CASSQVWAGGFNEQFF
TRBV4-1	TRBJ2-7	CASSQGPTSGGVYEQYF
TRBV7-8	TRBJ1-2	CASSLESGLVYGYTF
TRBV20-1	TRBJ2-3	CSATPGTGVTDTQYF
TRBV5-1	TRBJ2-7	CASSLVIRQDKSYEQYF
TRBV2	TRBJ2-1	CATSRGSRDNEQFF
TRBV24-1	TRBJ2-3	CATSSSTEDTQYF
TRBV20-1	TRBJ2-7	CSASRPGQAYEQYF
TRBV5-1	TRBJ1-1	CASSFSVNTEAFF
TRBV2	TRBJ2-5	CASSTGPETQYF
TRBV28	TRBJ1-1	CASSIPRTVNTEAFF
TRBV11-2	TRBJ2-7	CASSLVGAQFSYEQYF
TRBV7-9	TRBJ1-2	CASSPPGQAYGYTF
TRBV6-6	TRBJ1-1	CASSYSRAENTEAFF
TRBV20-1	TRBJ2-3	CSAPFSGGNSDTQYF
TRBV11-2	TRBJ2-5	CASSSRLAGGGTQYF
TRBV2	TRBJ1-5	CASSDLLGNQPQHF
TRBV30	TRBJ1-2	CAWRFSGTDYGYTF
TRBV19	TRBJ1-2	CASRLTGGFNYGYTF
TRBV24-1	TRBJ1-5	CATIVPDNQPQHF
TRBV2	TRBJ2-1	CASSGDRLSEFF
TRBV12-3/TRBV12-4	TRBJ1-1	CASSLSPGGNTEAFF
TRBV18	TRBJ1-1	CASSPPSGRGEAFF
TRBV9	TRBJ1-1	CASSVGLGQGTEAFF
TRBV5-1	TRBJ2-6	CASSLTGANVLTF
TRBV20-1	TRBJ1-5	CSARSGNQPQHF
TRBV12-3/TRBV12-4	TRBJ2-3	CASSFFREGGDTQYF
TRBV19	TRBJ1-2	CASSIRGLGYTF
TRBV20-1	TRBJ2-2	CSARNPGAGELFF
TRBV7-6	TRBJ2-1	CASSLVLAGAPYNEQFF
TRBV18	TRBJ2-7	CASSTVGTGGYEQYF
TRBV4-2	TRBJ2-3	CASNAEERGTDTQYF
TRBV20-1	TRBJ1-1	CSAPSQANTEAFF
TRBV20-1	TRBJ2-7	CSASSSGGAGYEQYF
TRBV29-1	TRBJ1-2	CSGEQQLPNYGYTF
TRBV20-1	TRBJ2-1	CSATTSNEQFF
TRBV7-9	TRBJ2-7	CASSPPGLAGNEQYF
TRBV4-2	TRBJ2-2	CASTWDSKNTGELFF
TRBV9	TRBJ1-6	CASSVGTGNIDSPLHF
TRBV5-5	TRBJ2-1	CASSFTSDDEQFF